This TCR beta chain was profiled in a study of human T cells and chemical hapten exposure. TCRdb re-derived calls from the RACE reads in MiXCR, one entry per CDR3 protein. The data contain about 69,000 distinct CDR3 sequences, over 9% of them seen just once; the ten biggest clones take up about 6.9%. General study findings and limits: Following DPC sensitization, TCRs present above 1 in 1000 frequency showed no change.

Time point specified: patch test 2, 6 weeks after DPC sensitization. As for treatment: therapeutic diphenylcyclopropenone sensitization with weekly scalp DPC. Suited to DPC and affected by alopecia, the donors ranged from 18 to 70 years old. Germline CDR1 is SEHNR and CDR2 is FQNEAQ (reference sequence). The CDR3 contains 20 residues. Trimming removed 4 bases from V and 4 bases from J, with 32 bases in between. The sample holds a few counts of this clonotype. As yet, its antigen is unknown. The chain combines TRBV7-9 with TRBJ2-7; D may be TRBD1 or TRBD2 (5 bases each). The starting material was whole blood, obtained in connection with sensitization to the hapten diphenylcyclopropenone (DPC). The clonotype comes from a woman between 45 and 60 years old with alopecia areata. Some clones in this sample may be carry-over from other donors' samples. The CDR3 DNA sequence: TGTGCCAGCAGCTCACGGGACGTACTAGGAGTGATCTCCTACCCTTACGAGCAGTACTTC. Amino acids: CASSSRDVLGVISYPYEQYF.